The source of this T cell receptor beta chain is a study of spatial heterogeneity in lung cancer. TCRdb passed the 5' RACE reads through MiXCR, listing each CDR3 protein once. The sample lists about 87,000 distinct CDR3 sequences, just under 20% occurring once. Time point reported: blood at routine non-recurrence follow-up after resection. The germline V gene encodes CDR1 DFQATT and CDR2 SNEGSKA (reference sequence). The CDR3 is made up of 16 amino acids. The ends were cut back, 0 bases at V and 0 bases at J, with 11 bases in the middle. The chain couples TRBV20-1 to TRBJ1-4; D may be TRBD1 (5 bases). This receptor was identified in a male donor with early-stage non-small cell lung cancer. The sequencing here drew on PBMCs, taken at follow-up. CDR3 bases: TGCAGTGCTAGAGATCGCAGGGTCGCAACTAATGAAAAACTGTTTTTT. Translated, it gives CSARDRRVATNEKLFF.